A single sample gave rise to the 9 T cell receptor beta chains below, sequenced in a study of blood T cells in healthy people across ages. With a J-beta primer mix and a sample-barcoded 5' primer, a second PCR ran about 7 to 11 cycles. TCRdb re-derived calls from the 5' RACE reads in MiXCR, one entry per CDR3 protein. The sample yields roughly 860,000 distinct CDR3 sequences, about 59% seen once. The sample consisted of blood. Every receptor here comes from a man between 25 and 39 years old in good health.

The CDR3 DNA reads as TGTGCCAGCGCGGGGACGGTCTACAATGAGCAGTTCTTC. This gives the protein CASAGTVYNEQFF. The chain links TRBV28 to TRBJ2-1, with a weak D call TRBD2 (6 bases). V was trimmed by 8 bases and J by 3 bases, leaving 11 bases between them. Germline-derived CDR1 and CDR2 are MDHEN and SYDVKM. This CDR3 region has 13 residues.

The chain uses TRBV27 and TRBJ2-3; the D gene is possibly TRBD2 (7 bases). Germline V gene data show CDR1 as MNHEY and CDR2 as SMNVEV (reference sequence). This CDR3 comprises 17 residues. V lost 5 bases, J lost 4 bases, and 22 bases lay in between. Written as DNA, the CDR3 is TGTGCCAGCAGTGATTCTGGCGGGGGCCCCTCCGCAGATACGCAGTATTTT. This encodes CASSDSGGGPSADTQYF.

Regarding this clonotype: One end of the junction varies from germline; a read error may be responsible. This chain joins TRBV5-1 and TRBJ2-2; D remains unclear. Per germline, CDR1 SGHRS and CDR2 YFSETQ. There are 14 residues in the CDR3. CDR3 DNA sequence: TGCGCCAGCAGATTGGACGTTGTTACCGGGGAGCTGTTTTTT. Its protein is CASRLDVVTGELFF.

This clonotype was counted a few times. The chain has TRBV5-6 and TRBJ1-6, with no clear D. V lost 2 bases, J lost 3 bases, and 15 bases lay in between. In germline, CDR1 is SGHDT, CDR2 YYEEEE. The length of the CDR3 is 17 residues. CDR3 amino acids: CASSFAASGYYNSPLHF. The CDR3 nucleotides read TGTGCCAGCAGCTTCGCTGCCTCGGGGTACTATAATTCACCCCTCCACTTT.

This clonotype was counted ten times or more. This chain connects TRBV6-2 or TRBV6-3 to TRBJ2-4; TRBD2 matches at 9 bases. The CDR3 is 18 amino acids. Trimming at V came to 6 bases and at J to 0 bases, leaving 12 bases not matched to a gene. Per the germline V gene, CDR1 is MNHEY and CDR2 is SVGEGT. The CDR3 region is CASSPGLAGTLAKNIQYF. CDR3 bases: TGTGCCAGCAGCCCAGGGCTAGCGGGGACACTAGCCAAAAACATTCAGTACTTC.

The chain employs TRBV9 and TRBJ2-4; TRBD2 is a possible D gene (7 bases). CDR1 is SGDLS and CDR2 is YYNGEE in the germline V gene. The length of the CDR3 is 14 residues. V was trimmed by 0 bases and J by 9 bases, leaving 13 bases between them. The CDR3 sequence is CASSVGGGGGIQYF. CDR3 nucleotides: TGTGCCAGCAGCGTAGGGGGGGGAGGGGGCATTCAGTACTTC.

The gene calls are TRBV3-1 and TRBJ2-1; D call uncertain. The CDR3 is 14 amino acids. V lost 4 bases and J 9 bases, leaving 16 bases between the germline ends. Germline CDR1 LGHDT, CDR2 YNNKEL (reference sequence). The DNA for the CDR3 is TGTGCCAGCAGCCCCCCTGTAATCCGGAGTGAGCAGTTCTTC. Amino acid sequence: CASSPPVIRSEQFF.

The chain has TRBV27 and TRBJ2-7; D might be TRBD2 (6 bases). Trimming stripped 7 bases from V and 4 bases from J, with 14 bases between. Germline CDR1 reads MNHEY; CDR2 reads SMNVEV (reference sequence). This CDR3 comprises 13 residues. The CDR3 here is CASTDIGGYEQYF. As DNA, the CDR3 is TGTGCCAGCACCGACATCGGGGGATACGAGCAGTACTTC.

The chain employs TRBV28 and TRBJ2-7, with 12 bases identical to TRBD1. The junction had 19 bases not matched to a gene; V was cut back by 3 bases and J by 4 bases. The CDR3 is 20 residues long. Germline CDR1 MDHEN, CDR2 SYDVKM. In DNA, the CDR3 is TGTGCCAGCAGTTTTAACCCCGGGACAGGGGGCCAGGTTCCCGCTTACGAGCAGTACTTC. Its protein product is CASSFNPGTGGQVPAYEQYF.